This TCR beta chain derives from a study of blood T cell repertoires in COVID-19. Across the study: The origin of the acute and convalescent COVID-19 samples was the United States, Italy and Spain.

Germline lookup yields CDR1 MNHEY and CDR2 SMNVEV (reference sequence). Deletions cut 3 bases from V and 0 bases from J, with 8 bases between. There are 15 residues in the CDR3. The assay was immunoSEQ multiplex PCR, and TCRdb's table has in-frame clones only and misses some. The sample shows 50,000 to 60,000 clones, around nine tenths of them seen only once. The genes are TRBV27 and TRBJ2-2; tentative D call: TRBD2 (6 bases). Material: peripheral blood. This sequence originates from a human donor in a cohort sampled during active COVID-19. Written as DNA, the CDR3 is TGTGCCAGCAGTTTGGGAGGTTCGAACACCGGGGAGCTGTTTTTT. Translating gives CASSLGGSNTGELFF.